Listed below are T cell receptor beta chains from one sample, sequenced in a study of blood T cell repertoires in COVID-19. Measured with immunoSEQ multiplex PCR; TCRdb has only the in-frame clones, and not every one. In the table there are about 150,000 clones, approximately 80% of which are singletons. Source material: peripheral blood. The receptors come from a man between 65 and 80 years old who had recovered from COVID-19. The CDR3 runs from the conserved cysteine through the conserved F or W. D genes are given only for firm matches. The size of a clone is reported for some rows only, either as once, few or many, or as a class for expanded clones.

v_gene,d_gene,j_gene,abundance,CDR3nt,CDR3aa
TRBV3-1/TRBV3-2,.,TRBJ2-7,.,TGTGCCAGCAGACAGCAGGGCTCCTACGAGCAGTACTTC,CASRQQGSYEQYF
TRBV13,TRBD1,TRBJ2-7,.,TGTGCCAGCAGACAACAGGGGGCGTCGGGCTACGAGCAGTACTTC,CASRQQGASGYEQYF
TRBV27,.,TRBJ1-2,.,TGTGCCAGCAGTGACGGGGTCAGTAACTATGGCTACACCTTC,CASSDGVSNYGYTF
TRBV6-5,TRBD2,TRBJ2-3,few,TGTGCCAGCACCGGGAGGGGGAGGGCCACAGATACGCAGTATTTT,CASTGRGRATDTQYF
TRBV7-3,.,TRBJ2-2,.,TGTGCCAGCAGCCCCCGGCCCCGGGGCGGGGAGCTGTTTTTT,CASSPRPRGGELFF
TRBV19,TRBD2,TRBJ2-7,once,TGTGCCAGTAGCAGGACTAGCGGGAGCCTCACCTACGAGCAGTACTTC,CASSRTSGSLTYEQYF
TRBV6-2/TRBV6-3,.,TRBJ1-5,once,TGTGCCAGCAGTTACTCGTACAATCAGCCCCAGCATTTT,CASSYSYNQPQHF
TRBV6-2/TRBV6-3,TRBD2,TRBJ2-5,.,TGTGCCAGCAGTTCCGGGACTAGCGGCTTCCAAGAGACCCAGTACTTC,CASSSGTSGFQETQYF
TRBV7-8,.,TRBJ2-5,.,TGTGCCAGCAGTCCTAGGGGGGGCGAAGAGACCCAGTACTTC,CASSPRGGEETQYF
TRBV6-6,.,TRBJ2-4,.,TGTGCCAGCAGTCCCATGGACTTACTAGCCAAAAACATTCAGTACTTC,CASSPMDLLAKNIQYF
TRBV7-8,.,TRBJ2-7,.,TGTGCCAGCAGCTTCCGGGACTTCGCCTACGAGCAGTACTTC,CASSFRDFAYEQYF
TRBV11-2,TRBD2,TRBJ2-2,.,TGTGCCAGCAGAGAGACTAGCGGATCGAACACCGGGGAGCTGTTTTTT,CASRETSGSNTGELFF
TRBV6-5,.,TRBJ2-7,.,TGTGCCAGCAGTTACTCCACAGGTCATGGCTCCTACGAGCAGTACTTC,CASSYSTGHGSYEQYF
TRBV4-3,.,TRBJ1-1,.,TGCGCCAGCAGCCAAGATTCGGGGGAAGGCACTGAAGCTTTCTTT,CASSQDSGEGTEAFF
TRBV7-2,.,TRBJ1-3,.,TGTGCCAGCAGCGGGACCGGGAGCTCTGGAAACACCATATATTTT,CASSGTGSSGNTIYF
TRBV6-2/TRBV6-3,.,TRBJ2-3,once,TGTGCCAGCAGTTACCCCGGCCGGGACTTCACAGATACGCAGTATTTT,CASSYPGRDFTDTQYF
TRBV5-5,.,TRBJ1-1,once,TGTGCCAGCAGCTTGGTCGGACAGACGAACACTGAAGCTTTCTTT,CASSLVGQTNTEAFF
TRBV19,.,TRBJ1-5,.,TGTGCCAGTATGAACAGCCAACCAAATCAGCCCCAGCATTTT,CASMNSQPNQPQHF
TRBV5-5,.,TRBJ2-1,.,TGTGCCAGCAGCCTGGACAGCCTCAATTCCTACAATGAGCAGTTCTTC,CASSLDSLNSYNEQFF
TRBV6-1,.,TRBJ1-1,.,TGTGCCAGCAGTGAAGGACAGAGCACTGAAGCTTTCTTT,CASSEGQSTEAFF
TRBV7-9,TRBD2,TRBJ2-7,.,TGTGCCAGCAGCTCTTCCGGGACTAGCGGGAGCACCTACGAGCAGTACTTC,CASSSSGTSGSTYEQYF
TRBV18,TRBD2,TRBJ2-6,.,TGTGCCAGCTCACTGGGACTAGCGGGAGGGATAGACTCTGGGGCCAACGTCCTGACTTTC,CASSLGLAGGIDSGANVLTF
TRBV5-6,TRBD2,TRBJ2-2,few,TGTGCCAGCAGCTTAGATGCGGGACTAAACACCGGGGAGCTGTTTTTT,CASSLDAGLNTGELFF
TRBV18,TRBD1,TRBJ1-2,.,TGTGCCAGCTCACCCGGGACAGGGGGCGACTTTAAGTATGGCTACACCTTC,CASSPGTGGDFKYGYTF
TRBV28,TRBD2,TRBJ2-2,.,TGTGCCAGCAGTTTATCCCCAGGCGGGGGGCGGTTCACCGGGGAGCTGTTTTTT,CASSLSPGGGRFTGELFF
TRBV11-2,TRBD1,TRBJ2-3,.,TGTGCCAGCAGCTCGTGGACAGGGGGCAGTTCAGATACGCAGTATTTT,CASSSWTGGSSDTQYF
TRBV15,.,TRBJ2-5,few,TGTGCCACCAGCAGAGATGAAGGGATCAGGGGCCAAGAGACCCAGTACTTC,CATSRDEGIRGQETQYF
TRBV19,.,TRBJ1-5,.,TGTGCCAGTAGTATAGGACAGATGAATCAGCCCCAGCATTTT,CASSIGQMNQPQHF
TRBV19,TRBD1,TRBJ2-3,once,TGTGCCACCATACCCCGGGGACAGGACACAGATACGCAGTATTTT,CATIPRGQDTDTQYF
TRBV27,.,TRBJ1-1,.,TGTGCCAGCAGTTCCGGGATGGGTGAAGCTTTCTTT,CASSSGMGEAFF
TRBV6-5,TRBD1,TRBJ1-4,.,TGTGCCAGCAGTTACTCGCAGGGGGGTGGTGAAAAACTGTTTTTT,CASSYSQGGGEKLFF
TRBV11-2,TRBD1,TRBJ2-5,.,TGTGCCAGCAGCTTCGGACAGGGGCACCAAGAGACCCAGTACTTC,CASSFGQGHQETQYF
TRBV5-1,.,TRBJ2-7,.,TGCGCCAGCAGCGCCCGACAGAGCTCCTACGAGCAGTACTTC,CASSARQSSYEQYF
TRBV7-9,.,TRBJ2-7,.,TGTGCCAGCAGCCCTACCGTATCGTCTAACGAGCAGTACTTC,CASSPTVSSNEQYF
TRBV11-2,.,TRBJ2-7,.,TGTGCCAGCAGCTTAAAACTCCCACAGCCCGAGCAGTACTTC,CASSLKLPQPEQYF
TRBV27,.,TRBJ2-3,once,TGTGCCAGCAGCCGGCCGGGGAGAATGACAGATACGCAGTATTTT,CASSRPGRMTDTQYF
TRBV19,.,TRBJ1-4,.,TGTGCCAGTACCCCCAGGGGTACTGAAAAACTGTTTTTT,CASTPRGTEKLFF
TRBV19,TRBD1,TRBJ1-1,.,TGTGCCAGTAGTGCCGGACAGGGGGGCACTGAAGCTTTCTTT,CASSAGQGGTEAFF
TRBV7-6,TRBD1,TRBJ1-1,.,TGTGCCAGCAGTCCCACACAGGGGGTGAACACTGAAGCTTTCTTT,CASSPTQGVNTEAFF
TRBV6-2/TRBV6-3,TRBD1,TRBJ1-2,once,TGTGCCAGCAGTTCGCCTCCGGGACAGCTCATATATGGCTACACCTTC,CASSSPPGQLIYGYTF
TRBV15,TRBD1,TRBJ1-6,.,TGTGCCACCAGTATTGGACAGGGATATTCACCCCTCCACTTT,CATSIGQGYSPLHF
TRBV6-6,.,TRBJ2-1,many,TGTGCCAGCAGTTACTCGAGGGTCTACAATGAGCAGTTCTTC,CASSYSRVYNEQFF
TRBV6-4,.,TRBJ2-2,.,TGTGCCAGCAGTGACTCCATATTCGACAGTTTCGGCACCGGGGAGCTGTTTTTT,CASSDSIFDSFGTGELFF
TRBV4-1,.,TRBJ2-1,.,TGCGCCAGCAGCCAAGTTGGCAGGGGCTCCTACAATGAGCAGTTCTTC,CASSQVGRGSYNEQFF
TRBV9,.,TRBJ1-3,.,TGTGCCAGCAGCGCAACATTCGATTCAGGGTACCATGGAAACACCATATATTTT,CASSATFDSGYHGNTIYF
TRBV5-1,.,TRBJ2-5,few,TGCGCCAGCAGCTCTGGAGGCCGGGGGCAAGAGACCCAGTACTTC,CASSSGGRGQETQYF
TRBV2,.,TRBJ2-1,.,TGTGCCAGCAGTGCCCTCGCCGGGAATGAGCAGTTCTTC,CASSALAGNEQFF
TRBV6-5,TRBD2,TRBJ2-3,.,TGTGCCAGCAGTTACGGACTAGCGGGAGCAACAGATACGCAGTATTTT,CASSYGLAGATDTQYF
TRBV10-2,.,TRBJ2-1,.,TGCGCCAGCAGTGAGCGCGGGACCTCCTACAATGAGCAGTTCTTC,CASSERGTSYNEQFF
TRBV5-1,TRBD2,TRBJ2-1,.,TGCGCCAGCAGCTTCGAGACTAGCGGAGACTACAATGAGCAGTTCTTC,CASSFETSGDYNEQFF
TRBV5-1,TRBD2,TRBJ2-1,.,TGCGCCAGCAGCTTGGCTAGCGGGAGGTACAATGAGCAGTTCTTC,CASSLASGRYNEQFF
TRBV5-1,.,TRBJ2-1,.,TGCGCCAGCAGCTTGGGTCCAGGGCTTGAGCAGTTCTTC,CASSLGPGLEQFF
TRBV5-1,.,TRBJ2-2,.,TGCGCCAGCAGCCCAAGGGACTTTACCGGGGAGCTGTTTTTT,CASSPRDFTGELFF
TRBV4-3,.,TRBJ2-7,.,TGCGCCAGCAGCCAAGATTTCCGAGTTACCGAGCAGTACTTC,CASSQDFRVTEQYF
TRBV6-1,TRBD1,TRBJ1-5,.,TGTGCCAGCAGTGACGGACAGGGTCGTCAGCCCCAGCATTTT,CASSDGQGRQPQHF
TRBV9,.,TRBJ2-7,.,TGTGCCAGCAGCGTAGGGGTGGGACTCGACGATTACGAGCAGTACTTC,CASSVGVGLDDYEQYF
TRBV5-4,.,TRBJ2-7,.,TGTGCCAGCAGCTTGGGGGACAACGAGCAGTACTTC,CASSLGDNEQYF
TRBV19,TRBD2,TRBJ2-7,.,TGTGCCAGTAGTGGGACTAGCGGGAGAAGTGGTTCCTACGAGCAGTACTTC,CASSGTSGRSGSYEQYF
TRBV24-1,.,TRBJ1-3,.,TGTGCCACCAGTGAGGGTCGGGGTGGAAACACCATATATTTT,CATSEGRGGNTIYF